This T cell receptor (beta chain) was retrieved from a study of T cell responses to AZD1222 COVID-19 vaccine. The germline CDR1 and CDR2 sequences are LNHDA and SQIVND (reference sequence). This CDR3 comprises 13 residues. V lost 6 bases, J lost 9 bases, and 12 bases lay in between. Produced via immunoSEQ multiplex PCR; TCRdb's table is partial and in-frame only. The top ten clones hold roughly 1.8% of a sample with around 210,000 clones, less than 95% of them seen once. Study findings and constraints: The number of AZD1222 recipients seropositive at baseline was only 6 or 7.

Comment on this clone: The target antigen is unknown.

This sequence joins TRBV19 and TRBJ1-6; D may be TRBD1 (5 bases). The TCR was taken from an adult who received the MenACWY meningococcal vaccine as a control. The sample here was peripheral blood, taken 28 days after the second dose of the MenACWY control vaccine. The CDR3 DNA reads as TGTGCCAGTAGCCCCCGGGACCCTTCACCCCTCCACTTT. It codes for CASSPRDPSPLHF.